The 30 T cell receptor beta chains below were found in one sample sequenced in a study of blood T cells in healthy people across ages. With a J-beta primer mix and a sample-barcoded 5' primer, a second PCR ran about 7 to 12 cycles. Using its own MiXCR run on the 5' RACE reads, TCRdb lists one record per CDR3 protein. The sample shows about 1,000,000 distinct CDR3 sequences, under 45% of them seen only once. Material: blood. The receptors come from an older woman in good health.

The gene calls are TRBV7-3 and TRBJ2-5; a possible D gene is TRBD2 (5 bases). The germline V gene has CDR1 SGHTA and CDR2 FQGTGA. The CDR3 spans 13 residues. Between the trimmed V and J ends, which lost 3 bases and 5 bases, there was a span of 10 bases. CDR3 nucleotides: TGTGCCAGCAGCTTCTACCCGGGGGAGACCCAGTACTTC. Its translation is CASSFYPGETQYF.

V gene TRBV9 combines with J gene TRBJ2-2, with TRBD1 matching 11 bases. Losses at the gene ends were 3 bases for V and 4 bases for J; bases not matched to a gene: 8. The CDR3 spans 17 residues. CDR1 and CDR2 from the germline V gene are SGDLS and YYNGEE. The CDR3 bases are TGTGCCAGCAGCGGGGACAGGGGGGGTCTCTTCACCGGGGAGCTGTTTTTT. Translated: CASSGDRGGLFTGELFF.

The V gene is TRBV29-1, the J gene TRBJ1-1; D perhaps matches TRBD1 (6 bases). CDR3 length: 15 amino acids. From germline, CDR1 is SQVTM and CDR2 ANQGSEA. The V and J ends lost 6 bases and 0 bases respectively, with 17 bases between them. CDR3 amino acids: CSVGTRRTLNTEAFF. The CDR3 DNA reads TGCAGCGTGGGGACACGGCGGACTCTGAACACTGAAGCTTTCTTT.

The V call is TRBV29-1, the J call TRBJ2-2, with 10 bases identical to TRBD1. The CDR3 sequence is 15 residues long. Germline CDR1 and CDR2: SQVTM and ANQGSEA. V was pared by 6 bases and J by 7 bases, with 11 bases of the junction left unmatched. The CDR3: CSVTGQGVNGGELFF. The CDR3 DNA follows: TGCAGCGTGACCGGACAGGGGGTTAACGGCGGGGAGCTGTTTTTT.

The CDR3 nucleotides are TGTGCCAGCAGGGGACTAGCCCTCTACGAGCAGTACTTC. As protein: CASRGLALYEQYF. The chain has TRBV2 and TRBJ2-7, with 9 bases identical to TRBD2. The CDR3 has 13 residues. V was pared by 6 bases and J by 3 bases, with 3 bases of the junction left unmatched. Germline CDR1 reads SNHLY; CDR2 reads FYNNEI.

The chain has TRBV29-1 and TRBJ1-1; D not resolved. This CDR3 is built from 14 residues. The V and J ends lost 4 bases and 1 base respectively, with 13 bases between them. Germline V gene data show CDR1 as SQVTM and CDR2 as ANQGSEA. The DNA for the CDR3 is TGCAGCGTTGCCTATCTGACCGGGAACACTGAAGCTTTCTTT. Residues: CSVAYLTGNTEAFF.

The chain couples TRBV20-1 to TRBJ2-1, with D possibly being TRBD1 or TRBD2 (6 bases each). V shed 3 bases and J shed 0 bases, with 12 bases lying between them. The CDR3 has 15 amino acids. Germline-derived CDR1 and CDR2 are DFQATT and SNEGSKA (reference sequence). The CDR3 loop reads CSASPGASSYNEQFF. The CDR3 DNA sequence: TGCAGTGCTAGCCCGGGGGCTAGCTCCTACAATGAGCAGTTCTTC.

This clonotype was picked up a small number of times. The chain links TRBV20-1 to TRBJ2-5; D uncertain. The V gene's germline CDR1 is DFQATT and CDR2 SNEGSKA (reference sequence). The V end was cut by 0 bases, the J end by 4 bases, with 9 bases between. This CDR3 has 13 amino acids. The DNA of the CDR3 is TGCAGTGCTAGAGATCTCCCGAGAGAGACCCAGTACTTC. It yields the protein CSARDLPRETQYF.

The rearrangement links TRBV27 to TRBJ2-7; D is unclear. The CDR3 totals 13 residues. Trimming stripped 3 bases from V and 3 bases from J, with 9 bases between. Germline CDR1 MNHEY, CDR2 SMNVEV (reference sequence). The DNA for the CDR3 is TGTGCCAGCAGTTTGAGGATTTACTACGAGCAGTACTTC. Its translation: CASSLRIYYEQYF.

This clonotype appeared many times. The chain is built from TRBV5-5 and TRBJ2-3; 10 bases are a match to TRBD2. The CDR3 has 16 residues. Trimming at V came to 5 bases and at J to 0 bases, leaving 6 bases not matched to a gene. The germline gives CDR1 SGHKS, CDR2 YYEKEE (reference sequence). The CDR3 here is CASRSGLADSTDTQYF. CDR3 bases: TGTGCCAGCAGGTCCGGACTAGCGGATAGCACAGATACGCAGTATTTT.

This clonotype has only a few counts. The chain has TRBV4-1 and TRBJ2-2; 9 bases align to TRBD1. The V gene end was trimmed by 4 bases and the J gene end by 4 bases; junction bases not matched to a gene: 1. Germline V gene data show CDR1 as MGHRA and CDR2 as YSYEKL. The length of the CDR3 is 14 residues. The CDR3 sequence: CASSRDRVTGELFF. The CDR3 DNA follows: TGCGCCAGCAGCCGGGACAGGGTCACCGGGGAGCTGTTTTTT.

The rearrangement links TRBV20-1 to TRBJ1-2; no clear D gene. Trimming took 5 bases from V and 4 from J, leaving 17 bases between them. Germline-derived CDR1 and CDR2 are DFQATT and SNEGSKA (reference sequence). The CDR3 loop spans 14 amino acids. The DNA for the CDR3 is TGCAGTGCTCCAGAATCAGGATCTAGCTATGGCTACACCTTC. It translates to CSAPESGSSYGYTF.

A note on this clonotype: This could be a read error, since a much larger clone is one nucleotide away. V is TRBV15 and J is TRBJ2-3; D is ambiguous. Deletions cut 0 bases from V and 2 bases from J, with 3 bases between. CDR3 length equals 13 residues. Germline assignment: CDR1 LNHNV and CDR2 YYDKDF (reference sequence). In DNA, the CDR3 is TGTGCCACCAGCAGAGAACCCACAGATACGCAGTATTTT. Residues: CATSREPTDTQYF.

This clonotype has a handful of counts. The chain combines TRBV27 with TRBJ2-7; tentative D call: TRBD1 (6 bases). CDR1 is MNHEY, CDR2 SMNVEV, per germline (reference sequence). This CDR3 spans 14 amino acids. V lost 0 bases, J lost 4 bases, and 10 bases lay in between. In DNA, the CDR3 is TGTGCCAGCAGTTTATCGGGCAGGGGTTACGAGCAGTACTTC. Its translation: CASSLSGRGYEQYF.

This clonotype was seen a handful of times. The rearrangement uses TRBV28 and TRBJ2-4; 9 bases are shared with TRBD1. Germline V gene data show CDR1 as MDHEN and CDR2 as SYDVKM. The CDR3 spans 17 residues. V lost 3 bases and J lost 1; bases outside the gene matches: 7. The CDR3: CASSFVTGGTAKNIQYF. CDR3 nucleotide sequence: TGTGCCAGCAGTTTCGTAACAGGGGGCACGGCCAAAAACATTCAGTACTTC.

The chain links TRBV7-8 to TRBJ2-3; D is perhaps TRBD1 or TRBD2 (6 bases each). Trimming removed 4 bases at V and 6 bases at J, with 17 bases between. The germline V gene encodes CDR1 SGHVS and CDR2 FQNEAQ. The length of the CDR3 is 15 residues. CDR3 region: CASSSKQRGVDTQYF. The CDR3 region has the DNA TGTGCCAGCAGCTCTAAGCAAAGGGGGGTGGATACGCAGTATTTT.

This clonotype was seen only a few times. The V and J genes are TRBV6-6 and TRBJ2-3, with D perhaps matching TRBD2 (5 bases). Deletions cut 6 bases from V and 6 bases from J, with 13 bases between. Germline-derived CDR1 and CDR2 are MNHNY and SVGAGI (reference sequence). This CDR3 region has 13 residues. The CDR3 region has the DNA TGTGCCAGCAGAAACCTAGCCACCGATACGCAGTATTTT. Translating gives CASRNLATDTQYF.

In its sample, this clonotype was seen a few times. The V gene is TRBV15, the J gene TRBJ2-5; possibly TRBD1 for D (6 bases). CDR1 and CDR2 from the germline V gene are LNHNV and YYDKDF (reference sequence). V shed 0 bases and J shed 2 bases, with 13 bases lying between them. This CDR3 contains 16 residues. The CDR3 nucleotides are TGTGCCACCAGCAGAGAGGGGGCTTGGGGGCAAGAGACCCAGTACTTC. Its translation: CATSREGAWGQETQYF. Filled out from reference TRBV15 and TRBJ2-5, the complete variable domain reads DAMVIQNPRYQVTQFGKPVTLSCSQTLNHNVMYWYQQKSSQAPKLLFHYYDKDFNNEADTPDNFQSRRPNTSFCFLDIRSPGLGDTAMYLCATSREGAWGQETQYFGPGTRLLVL.

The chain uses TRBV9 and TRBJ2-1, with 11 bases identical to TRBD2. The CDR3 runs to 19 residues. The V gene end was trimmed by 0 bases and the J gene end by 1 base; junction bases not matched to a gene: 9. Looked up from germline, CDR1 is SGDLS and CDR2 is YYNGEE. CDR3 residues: CASSVGLAGGSSSYNEQFF. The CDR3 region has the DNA TGTGCCAGCAGCGTAGGGTTAGCGGGAGGGTCCTCATCCTACAATGAGCAGTTCTTC.

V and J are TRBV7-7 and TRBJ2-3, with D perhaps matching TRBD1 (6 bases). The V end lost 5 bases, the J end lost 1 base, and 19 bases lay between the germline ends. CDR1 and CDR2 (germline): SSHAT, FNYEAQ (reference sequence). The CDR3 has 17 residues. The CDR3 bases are TGTGCCAGCAGCATCGGCTCCGGGACACAGGGCACAGATACGCAGTATTTT. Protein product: CASSIGSGTQGTDTQYF.

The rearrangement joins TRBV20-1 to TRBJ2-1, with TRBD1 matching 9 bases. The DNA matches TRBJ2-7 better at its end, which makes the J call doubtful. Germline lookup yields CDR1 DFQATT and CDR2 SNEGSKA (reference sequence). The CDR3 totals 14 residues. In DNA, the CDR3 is TGCAGTGCTAGGGGACAGGGAAACTACAATGAGCAGTACTTC. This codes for CSARGQGNYNEQYF.

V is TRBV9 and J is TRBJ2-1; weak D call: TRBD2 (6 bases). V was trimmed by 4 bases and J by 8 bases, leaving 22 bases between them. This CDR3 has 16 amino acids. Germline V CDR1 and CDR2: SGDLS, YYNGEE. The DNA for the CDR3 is TGTGCCAGCAGCCCCCGGTTGGCTAGCGCCAAGGATGAGCAGTTCTTC. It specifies CASSPRLASAKDEQFF. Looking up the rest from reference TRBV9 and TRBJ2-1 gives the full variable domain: DSGVTQTPKHLITATGQRVTLRCSPRSGDLSVYWYQQSLDQGLQFLIQYYNGEERAKGNILERFSAQQFPDLHSELNLSSLELGDSALYFCASSPRLASAKDEQFFGPGTRLTVL.

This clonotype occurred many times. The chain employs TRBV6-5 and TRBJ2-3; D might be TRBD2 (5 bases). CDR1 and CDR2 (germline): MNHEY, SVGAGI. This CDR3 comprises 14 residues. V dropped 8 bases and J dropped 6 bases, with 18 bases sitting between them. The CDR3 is CASVHRSGGDTQYF. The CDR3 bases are TGTGCCAGCGTACATCGGAGCGGAGGTGATACGCAGTATTTT.

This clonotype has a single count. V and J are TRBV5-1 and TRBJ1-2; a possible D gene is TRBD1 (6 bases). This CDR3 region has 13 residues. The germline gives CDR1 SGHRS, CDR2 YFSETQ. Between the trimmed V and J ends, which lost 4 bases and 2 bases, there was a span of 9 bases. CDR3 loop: CASSAGVNYGYTF. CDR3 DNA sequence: TGCGCCAGCAGCGCAGGGGTAAACTATGGCTACACCTTC.

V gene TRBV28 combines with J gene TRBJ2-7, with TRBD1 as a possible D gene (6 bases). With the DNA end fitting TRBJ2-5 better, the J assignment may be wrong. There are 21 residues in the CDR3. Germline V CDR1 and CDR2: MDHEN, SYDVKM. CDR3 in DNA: TGTGCCAGCAGGAATCCCCCCCATCAGGAAGGTTCACCGGGACAACGGGAGACCCAGTACTTC. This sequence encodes CASRNPPHQEGSPGQRETQYF.

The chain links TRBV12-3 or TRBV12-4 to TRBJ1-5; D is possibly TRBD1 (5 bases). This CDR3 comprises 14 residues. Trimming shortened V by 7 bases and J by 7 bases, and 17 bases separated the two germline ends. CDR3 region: CASTLQGGFQPQHF. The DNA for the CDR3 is TGTGCCAGCACCCTCCAGGGAGGGTTCCAGCCCCAGCATTTT.

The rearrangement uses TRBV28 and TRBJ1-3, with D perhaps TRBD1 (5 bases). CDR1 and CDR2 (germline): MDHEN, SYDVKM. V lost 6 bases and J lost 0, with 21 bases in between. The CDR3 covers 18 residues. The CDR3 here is CASSFFFRDASSGNTIYF. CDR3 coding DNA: TGTGCCAGCAGCTTTTTCTTCCGGGACGCATCCTCTGGAAACACCATATATTTT.

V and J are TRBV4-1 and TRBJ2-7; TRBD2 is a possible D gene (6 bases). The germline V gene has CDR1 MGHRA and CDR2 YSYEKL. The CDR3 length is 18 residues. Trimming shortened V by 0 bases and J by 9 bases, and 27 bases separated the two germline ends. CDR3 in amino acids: CASSQEGTGTVGRVVQYF. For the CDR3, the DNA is TGCGCCAGCAGCCAAGAAGGGACTGGGACGGTTGGACGAGTGGTGCAGTACTTC.

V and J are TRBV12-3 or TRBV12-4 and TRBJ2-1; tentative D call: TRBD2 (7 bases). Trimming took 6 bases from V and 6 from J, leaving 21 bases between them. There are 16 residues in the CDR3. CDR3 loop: CASSLSGGQVGNEQFF. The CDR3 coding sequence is TGTGCCAGCAGCCTCTCCGGGGGGCAGGTAGGCAATGAGCAGTTCTTC.

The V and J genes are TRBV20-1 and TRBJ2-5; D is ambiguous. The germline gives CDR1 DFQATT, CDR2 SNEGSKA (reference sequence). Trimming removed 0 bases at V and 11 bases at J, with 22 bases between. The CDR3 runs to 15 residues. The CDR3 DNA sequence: TGCAGTGCTAGAGATCCCCAGCGTACCTACAATGAGCAGTACTTC. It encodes CSARDPQRTYNEQYF.